This TCR beta chain derives from a study of blood T cell repertoires in COVID-19. Study context: Nucleic acid was either cDNA or gDNA, and it came from T cells, B-cell-depleted T cells, or PBMCs.

V lost 2 bases, J lost 8 bases, and 13 bases lay in between. This CDR3 spans 14 amino acids. Germline-derived CDR1 and CDR2 are SGHTA and FQGNSA. The authors' processing: Amplification of reference gene primers provided the estimated nucleated cell counts. Sequencing used immunoSEQ multiplex PCR; TCRdb keeps in-frame clones, though not all of them. V and J calls and clone size come straight from that table; D and trimming were deduced from the DNA. Of around 250,000 clones listed, 80% to 90% are singletons. This clone was found once. Each participant's cohort was designated according to participant-reported clinical history.

The clonotype was recovered from a woman aged 50 to 60 who had recovered from COVID-19. What was sequenced was PBMCs or T cells enriched from blood (not recorded which). This chain uses TRBV7-2 with TRBJ2-1; TRBD2 is a possible D gene (6 bases). CDR3 DNA: TGTGCCAGCAGCTTAAGATCCTCGGGGGATGAGCAGTTCTTC. Its translation: CASSLRSSGDEQFF.